The clone carrying this TCR beta chain came up a few times. The antigen is undetermined. The sample is drawn from a study of T-cell memory formation after mild COVID-19. Findings and limits, study-wide: Later expanders leaned CD4+, whereas clones that contracted between day 15 and 85 were balanced CD4/CD8. Confirmation of SARS-CoV-2 specificity was lacking for second-wave clones peaking day 37.

TCRdb recomputed calls from the 5' RACE reads with MiXCR, one row per CDR3 protein. The sample shows approximately 300,000 distinct CDR3 sequences, about a sixth of them seen only once. The source is a man aged 18 to 29 who had mild COVID-19 (a few samples of this study predate the infection). Cell type and time point are not known. The sample was PBMCs or a T cell subset sorted from them (not recorded which).

CDR3 nucleotide sequence: TGTGCCAGCAGCTTAGGGACAGGGGTGTCTTCACCCCTCCACTTT. Translating it yields CASSLGTGVSSPLHF. V is TRBV7-8 and J is TRBJ1-6, with 9 bases aligning to TRBD1. Losses at the gene ends were 1 base for V and 9 bases for J; bases not matched to a gene: 4. Germline lookup yields CDR1 SGHVS and CDR2 FQNEAQ. This CDR3 contains 15 residues.